This T cell receptor (beta chain) was observed in a study of graft-versus-host responses after intestinal transplantation. Study-wide results and caveats: Some GvH clones appeared in ileal mucosa or blood before recipient bone marrow.

In this sample, this clone turned up once. Antigen: not known. CDR1 is MGHRA and CDR2 is YSYEKL in the germline V gene. With 0 bases removed from V and 3 bases from J, the gap between germline ends came to 7 bases. This CDR3 is 14 amino acids long. The protocol was immunoSEQ multiplex PCR, while the TCRdb copy is restricted to in-frame clones and leaves out a portion. Among 95,000 to 150,000 clones, 85% to 95% were seen once, and the ten largest hold 2.5% to 3.5%. The chain combines TRBV4-1 with TRBJ2-3; D uncertain. Specimen: unstimulated CD8+ T cells sorted from spleen or lymph node cells, collected before intestinal transplant. The receptor was derived from a human donor who received an intestinal transplant. CDR3 region: CASSQDLPTDTQYF. DNA of the CDR3: TGCGCCAGCAGCCAAGACCTCCCTACAGATACGCAGTATTTT.